Below, 8 T cell receptor beta chains from the same sample are listed, as sequenced in a study of long-term antiretroviral therapy in people with HIV. At survey level, the immunoSEQ assay was run in its v3.0 version. Clones were sequenced by immunoSEQ multiplex PCR, and TCRdb holds only the in-frame ones, with some missing. The table shows 15,000 to 20,000 clones, with about 94% occurring only once. The sequences come from unsorted PBMCs, collected roughly 6.8 years after starting antiretroviral therapy. Receptors originate from a woman aged 50 to 65 with HIV.

This chain links TRBV28 with TRBJ2-3; 9 positions match TRBD2. Germline trimming cut 6 bases from V and 4 bases from J; bases unmatched to any gene: 8. Germline loops: CDR1 MDHEN, CDR2 SYDVKM. The length of the CDR3 is 15 residues. The CDR3 DNA sequence: TGTGCCAGCAGCAGTAGCGGGAGTCGGTCAGATACGCAGTATTTT. Encoded protein: CASSSSGSRSDTQYF.

This chain joins TRBV19 and TRBJ1-2, with D unclear. The CDR3 consists of 15 residues. Germline CDR1 and CDR2: LNHDA and SQIVND (reference sequence). Trimming cost V 5 bases and J 8 bases, with 21 bases left between them. The CDR3 DNA sequence: TGTGCCAGTAGTCTGGGAGGAGGCCCTACGTGGGGCTACACCTTC. It yields the protein CASSLGGGPTWGYTF.

This chain joins TRBV29-1 and TRBJ1-4; a weak D match, TRBD1 (6 bases). In germline, CDR1 is SQVTM, CDR2 ANQGSEA. The CDR3 is 17 amino acids. V dropped 4 bases and J dropped 0 bases, with 18 bases sitting between them. CDR3 in DNA: TGCAGCGTTGTCCCCAGGGGTCCTGGGACAACTAATGAAAAACTGTTTTTT. Encoded protein: CSVVPRGPGTTNEKLFF. The full variable domain, completed using reference TRBV29-1 and TRBJ1-4, is SAVISQKPSRDICQRGTSLTIQCQVDSQVTMMFWYRQQPGQSLTLIATANQGSEATYESGFVIDKFPISRPNLTFSTLTVSNMSPEDSSIYLCSVVPRGPGTTNEKLFFGSGTQLSVL.

The gene calls are TRBV6-5 and TRBJ1-2; TRBD1 might be the D (5 bases). CDR1 and CDR2 from the germline V gene are MNHEY and SVGAGI. The CDR3 length is 12 residues. With 6 bases removed from V and 5 bases from J, the gap between germline ends came to 10 bases. CDR3 in DNA: TGTGCCAGCAGGAAACAGGATTATGGCTACACCTTC. Translation gives CASRKQDYGYTF.

The chain recombines TRBV18 with TRBJ2-7; D is uncertain. The CDR3 length is 13 residues. Germline V gene data show CDR1 as KGHSH and CDR2 as LQKENI. V was clipped by 0 bases and J by 1 base, with 4 bases between them. CDR3 sequence: CASSPPDSYEQYF. The CDR3 DNA follows: TGTGCCAGCTCACCACCTGATTCCTACGAGCAGTACTTC.

The chain uses TRBV29-1 and TRBJ2-3, with 11 bases matching TRBD1. The CDR3 is 16 amino acids. Per the germline V gene, CDR1 is SQVTM and CDR2 is ANQGSEA. V lost 3 bases, J lost 4 bases, and 9 bases stayed unmatched. Here the CDR3 reads CSVDGDRGRPPDTQYF. In DNA form, the CDR3 reads TGCAGCGTTGATGGGGACAGGGGGAGACCCCCAGATACGCAGTATTTT.

J is TRBJ1-1 and V is TRBV27; the D gene is possibly TRBD1 (6 bases). V was pared by 2 bases and J by 0 bases, with 13 bases between. This CDR3 spans 16 amino acids. Germline-derived CDR1 and CDR2 are MNHEY and SMNVEV (reference sequence). CDR3 in amino acids: CASSLIGGHMNTEAFF. DNA for the CDR3: TGTGCCAGCAGTTTAATAGGGGGGCACATGAACACTGAAGCTTTCTTT.

This clone was seen just once. The chain is built from TRBV19 and TRBJ1-2; D is undetermined. The CDR3 has 15 amino acids. CDR1 and CDR2 (germline): LNHDA, SQIVND (reference sequence). Between the trimmed V and J ends, which lost 5 bases and 3 bases, there was a span of 16 bases. The CDR3 region is CASSPRESPYYGYTF. The DNA for the CDR3 is TGTGCCAGTAGTCCCCGGGAGTCGCCCTACTATGGCTACACCTTC.